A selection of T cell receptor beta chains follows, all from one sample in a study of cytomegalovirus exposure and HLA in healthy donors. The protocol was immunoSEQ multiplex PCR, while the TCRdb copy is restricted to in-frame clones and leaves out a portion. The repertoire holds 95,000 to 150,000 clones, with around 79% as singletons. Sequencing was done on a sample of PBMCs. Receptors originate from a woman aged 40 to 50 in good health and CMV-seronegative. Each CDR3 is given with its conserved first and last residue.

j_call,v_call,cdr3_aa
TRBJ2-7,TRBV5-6,CASSPGWIGYEQYF
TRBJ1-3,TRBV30,CAWKGGRHRDISGNTIYF
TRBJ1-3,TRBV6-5,CASSPTDSGNTIYF
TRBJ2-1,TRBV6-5,CASRPEGAGNEQFF
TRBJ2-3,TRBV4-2,CASSQGSTGQGIDTQYF
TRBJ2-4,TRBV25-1,CASSGEDRSLAKNIQYF
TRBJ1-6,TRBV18,CASSPGTGNNSPLHF
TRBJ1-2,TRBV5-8,CASSQEQGPGPYGYTF
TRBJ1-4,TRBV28,CASTRYPPDEKLFF
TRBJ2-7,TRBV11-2,CASSLTRTGVPYEQYF
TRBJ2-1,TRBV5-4,CASSLALRYNEQFF
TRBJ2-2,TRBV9,CASSVGGGGTGELFF
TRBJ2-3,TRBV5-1,CASSSGTSTDTQYF
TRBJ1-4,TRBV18,CASSPDRSANEKLFF
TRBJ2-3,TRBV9,CASSVSLAGDTQYF
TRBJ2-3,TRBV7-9,CASSLAVDTQYF
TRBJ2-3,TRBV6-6,CASSRDRGVDTQYF
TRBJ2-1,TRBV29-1,CIPGGSGFENEQFF
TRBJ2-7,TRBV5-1,CASSLGASGYEQYF
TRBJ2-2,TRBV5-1,CASSTLAARNTGELFF
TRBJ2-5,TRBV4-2,CASSQDRAAGQETQYF
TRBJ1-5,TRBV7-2,CASSPGSADNQPQHF
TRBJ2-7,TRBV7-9,CASSSMESSYEQYF
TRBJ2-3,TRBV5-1,CASRTLQGLDTQYF
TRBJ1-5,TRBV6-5,CASSQTAGEPQHF
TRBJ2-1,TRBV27,CASSLHRDNEQFF
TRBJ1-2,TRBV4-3,CASTLVAGGAGYGYTF
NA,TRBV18,CASSPGSGVSYEQYF
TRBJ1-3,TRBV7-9,CASRAGLSGNTIYF
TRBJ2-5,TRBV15,CATSREGGRGAGETQYF
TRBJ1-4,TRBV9,CASSPRGQLNEKLFF
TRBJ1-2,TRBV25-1,CASSEFLSSYTF
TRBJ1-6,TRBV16,CASTRTESSYNSPLHF
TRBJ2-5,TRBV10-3,CATRLAGRETQYF
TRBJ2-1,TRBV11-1,CASNFLGQGDNEQFF
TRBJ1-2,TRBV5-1,CASSLDRDGYTF